What follows is one T cell receptor beta chain and its context. Its antigen is still unknown. This entry comes from a study of identifying expanded T cells in peripheral blood. Study-wide results and caveats: Two-week clone count variance significantly increased as total template count grew. Differentially abundant clones: roughly 1.2 between replicates, about 16 at 2 to 3 weeks, approximately 18 at four.

The trim removed 10 bases at V and 0 bases at J, leaving 18 bases unmatched. The CDR3 consists of 18 residues. Germline CDR1 and CDR2: LNHDA and SQIVND (reference sequence). During the collection period, no donor immune events like infections were recorded. Data came from immunoSEQ multiplex PCR; TCRdb stores just in-frame clones and leaves some out. The sample records around 100,000 clones, roughly 88% being singletons. The sequence was collected from a person aged 18 to 70 in good health. The source material was blood. This sequence joins TRBV19 and TRBJ2-3, with 8 bases lining up with TRBD2. CDR3 region: CATTNHHTSGSSTDTQYF. The CDR3 DNA reads TGTGCCACCACTAACCACCACACTAGCGGATCTAGCACAGATACGCAGTATTTT.